The source of this T cell receptor (beta chain) is a study of T cell repertoires in cytomegalovirus infection. One entry per CDR3 protein, called by TCRdb with MiXCR from the reads. The sample contains almost 500,000 distinct CDR3 sequences, about 11% of which appear only once. The V gene's germline CDR1 is DFQATT and CDR2 SNEGSKA (reference sequence). The CDR3 is 13 amino acids. V was trimmed by 7 bases and J by 1 base, leaving 13 bases between them. This chain connects TRBV20-1 to TRBJ1-2, with a possible D match to TRBD1 (5 bases). Sequenced material: PBMCs. The sequence came from a human donor in good health (CMV status not recorded). Some clones in this sample may be carry-over from other donors' samples. This CDR3 reads CSELDNLNYGYTF. CDR3 DNA sequence: TGCAGTGAACTGGACAACCTTAACTATGGCTACACCTTC.